This T cell receptor beta chain was captured by sequencing in a study of shared clonotypes between healthy human individuals. The wider study: The plates for each donor numbered three CD4 naive, three CD4 memory, two CD8 naive and one CD8 memory. The study's findings and limits: The study's rarefaction showed incomplete sorted-subset sequencing despite large depth.

Points on this clone: Its antigen is currently unknown.

The repertoire was sequenced with immunoSEQ multiplex PCR; TCRdb's copy has only in-frame clones and lacks some. Of more than 2,000,000 clones listed, 85% to 95% were seen once; the top ten hold roughly 0.14%. The CDR3 is made up of 13 amino acids. Germline CDR1 is LNHDA and CDR2 is SQIVND (reference sequence). V was cut by 11 bases and J by 8 bases, with 16 bases left in between. All donors were healthy HIV-negative adults lacking recent acute infections or vaccinations. The chain recombines TRBV19 with TRBJ1-6; D possibly corresponds to TRBD1 (5 bases). The sequenced sample was naive CD4+ T cells sorted from blood. Regarding subset: CD45RA+ positively selected. This clonotype was sampled from a young man in good health. The CDR3: CASRDPGDSPLHF. The CDR3 bases are TGTGCCTCCCGGGACCCCGGGGATTCACCCCTCCACTTT.